The clone carrying this T cell receptor beta chain showed up just a few times. As yet, its antigen is unknown. The data are from a study of blood T cells in healthy people across ages. The study, taken as a whole, reports: More naive CD4+ cells and higher diversity were found in long-lived than in aged donors. The fall in TCR beta diversity per million T cells was roughly linear with age.

It was with a sample-barcoded 5' primer and a J-beta primer mix that a second PCR of roughly 6 to 12 cycles was run. With 12 random nucleotides, a template-switch adaptor tagged each individual cDNA molecule. From each sample, at least 2.5 million paired-end reads containing CDR3 were obtained. TCRdb reanalysed the 5' RACE reads using MiXCR and keeps one entry per CDR3 protein. The table includes some 1.1 million distinct CDR3 sequences, roughly two fifths detected once. Germline V CDR1 and CDR2: MDHEN, SYDVKM. V dropped 6 bases and J dropped 6 bases, with 20 bases sitting between them. The CDR3 loop spans 15 amino acids.

Sequencing was carried out using blood. The chain links TRBV28 to TRBJ1-1; tentatively, D is TRBD1 (6 bases). This TCR was recovered from a man in his late teens or twenties in good health. DNA of the CDR3: TGTGCCAGCAGCCACAAGACAGGTTCGGGTCCTGAAGCTTTCTTT. This sequence encodes CASSHKTGSGPEAFF.